The T cell receptor beta chain under discussion was sequenced for a study of T cells in Graves' hyperthyroidism and ophthalmopathy. Amplified regions were TCR beta CDR3 sequences from RNA transcripts. Carried out on the TCR CDR3, a first-round RT-PCR used the HTBI primer set. A single record per CDR3 protein comes from TCRdb applying MiXCR to the multiplex PCR reads. The sample has under 350,000 distinct CDR3 sequences, around 23% seen once. Trimming cost V 5 bases and J 7 bases, with 18 bases left between them. In germline, CDR1 is SGHTA, CDR2 FQGTGA. The CDR3 length is 15 residues. Newly diagnosed hyperthyroidism patients aged 18 to 65 years had disease lasting under 2 months. This clonotype was picked up many times.

The J gene is TRBJ2-1, the V gene TRBV7-3, with D perhaps TRBD1 or TRBD2 (9 bases each). Material for sequencing was blood. The clonotype originates from a woman aged 50 to 60 with Graves' hyperthyroidism. CDR3 in amino acids: CASSQQGAGGNEQFF. The DNA of the CDR3 is TGTGCCAGCAGCCAACAGGGGGCGGGAGGGAATGAGCAGTTCTTC.